This T cell receptor beta chain was retrieved from a study of T cell responses to AZD1222 COVID-19 vaccine. The CDR3 is 12 residues long. Germline lookup yields CDR1 MNHEY and CDR2 SVGEGT. Deletions cut 4 bases from V and 5 bases from J, with 9 bases between. The data were produced by immunoSEQ multiplex PCR, yet TCRdb's version contains in-frame clones alone and is incomplete. Of around 100,000 clones listed, 85% were seen once; the top ten hold about 4.6%. V gene TRBV6-2 or TRBV6-3 combines with J gene TRBJ2-7, with D perhaps TRBD2 (5 bases). This specimen was peripheral blood, taken 28 days after the second AZD1222 dose. The clonotype originates from an adult who received the AZD1222 COVID-19 vaccine. The CDR3 is CASSFLGDEQYF. For the CDR3, the DNA is TGTGCCAGCAGTTTCCTCGGGGACGAGCAGTACTTC.